The 17 T cell receptor beta chains below all came from one sample that was sequenced in a study of radiotherapy plus CTLA-4 blockade in lung cancer. Sequenced by immunoSEQ multiplex PCR; TCRdb stores in-frame clones only, minus some. This sample has 45,000 to 55,000 clones, with 65% to 80% found just once. The specimen was peripheral blood, collected from a patient treated with radiotherapy plus ipilimumab. The receptors here all came from a human donor with non-small cell lung cancer who had a partial response to radiotherapy plus ipilimumab.

The chain couples TRBV5-1 to TRBJ1-2; 9 positions match TRBD1. Germline-derived CDR1 and CDR2 are SGHRS and YFSETQ. The V gene end was trimmed by 0 bases and the J gene end by 7 bases; junction bases not matched to a gene: 4. CDR3 length: 14 amino acids. The CDR3, as DNA: TGCGCCAGCAGCTTGGTCGGGACAGGGCTTGGCTACACCTTC. Amino acids: CASSLVGTGLGYTF.

V usage is TRBV7-9 and J usage is TRBJ1-2, with 9 bases aligning to TRBD1. Trimming at V came to 5 bases and at J to 8 bases, leaving 9 bases not matched to a gene. The germline V gene encodes CDR1 SEHNR and CDR2 FQNEAQ (reference sequence). CDR3 length: 14 amino acids. CDR3 sequence (DNA): TGTGCCAGCAGCCCCACCGGGACAGGGCCCGGCTACACCTTC. It specifies CASSPTGTGPGYTF.

This clone was counted only a few times. This chain joins TRBV27 and TRBJ1-1; D ambiguous. Looked up from germline, CDR1 is MNHEY and CDR2 is SMNVEV (reference sequence). Trimming removed 5 bases at V and 4 bases at J, with 14 bases between. This CDR3 region has 14 residues. This chain's CDR3 is CASSVEGGGTEAFF. DNA of the CDR3: TGTGCCAGCAGTGTCGAGGGTGGCGGCACTGAAGCTTTCTTT.

The genes are TRBV7-2 and TRBJ1-5; 9 bases agree with TRBD1. This CDR3 spans 14 amino acids. The germline gives CDR1 SGHTA, CDR2 FQGNSA. Unmatched junction bases numbered 6, after V lost 3 bases and J lost 9 bases. CDR3 sequence (DNA): TGTGCCAGCAGCTTGGGACAGGGCGGAGGGCCCCAGCATTTT. Encoded protein: CASSLGQGGGPQHF.

The chain is built from TRBV28 and TRBJ2-7; no firm D call. The germline CDR1 and CDR2 sequences are MDHEN and SYDVKM. The V and J ends lost 2 bases and 1 base respectively, with 12 bases between them. CDR3 size: 15 residues. In nucleotides, the CDR3 is TGTGCCAGCAGTTTAAGACTTCCCGGATCCTACGAGCAGTACTTC. Its protein product is CASSLRLPGSYEQYF. Full variable domain (missing parts from reference TRBV28 and TRBJ2-7): DVKVTQSSRYLVKRTGEKVFLECVQDMDHENMFWYRQDPGLGLRLIYFSYDVKMKEKGDIPEGYSVSREKKERFSLILESASTNQTSMYLCASSLRLPGSYEQYFGPGTRLTVT.

V is TRBV5-1 and J is TRBJ1-6; D might be TRBD1 (5 bases). This CDR3 comprises 14 residues. Germline CDR1 is SGHRS and CDR2 is YFSETQ. The V and J ends lost 0 bases and 8 bases respectively, with 9 bases between them. The CDR3: CASSLGQSHSPLHF. CDR3 nucleotide sequence: TGCGCCAGCAGCTTGGGACAGTCCCATTCACCCCTCCACTTT.

The gene calls are TRBV11-3 and TRBJ1-1, with 7 bases identical to TRBD1. The germline gives CDR1 SGHNT, CDR2 YENEEA. The CDR3 loop spans 13 amino acids. The V gene end was trimmed by 3 bases and the J gene end by 3 bases; junction bases not matched to a gene: 1. The CDR3 is CASSFTGDTEAFF. The DNA of the CDR3 is TGTGCCAGCAGCTTTACAGGGGACACTGAAGCTTTCTTT.

The chain joins TRBV4-3 to TRBJ2-6; 9 bases match TRBD1. The CDR3 extends over 17 amino acids. Germline loops: CDR1 LGHNA, CDR2 YSLEER. J was trimmed by 0 bases and V by 5 bases; bases with no gene match: 5. CDR3 coding DNA: TGCGCCAGCAGCTCGGGACAGGGCCGCTCTGGGGCCAACGTCCTGACTTTC. It codes for CASSSGQGRSGANVLTF.

This clone was counted only a few times. This chain uses TRBV4-1 with TRBJ2-3; D uncertain. Germline V gene sequence: CDR1 MGHRA, CDR2 YSYEKL. V gave up 0 bases and J gave up 0 bases, with 10 bases separating them. The CDR3 totals 16 residues. As DNA, the CDR3 is TGCGCCAGCAGCCAAGACGAGCCAACTAGCACAGATACGCAGTATTTT. Its protein is CASSQDEPTSTDTQYF.

The rearrangement links TRBV29-1 to TRBJ2-5; 7 bases line up with TRBD2. V was pared by 7 bases and J by 2 bases, with 4 bases of the junction left unmatched. The CDR3 is 12 amino acids. Per germline, CDR1 SQVTM and CDR2 ANQGSEA. Written as DNA, the CDR3 is TGCAGCGGGGGGGAGGGGCAAGAGACCCAGTACTTC. This gives the protein CSGGEGQETQYF. Complete variable domain (other parts from reference TRBV29-1 and TRBJ2-5): SAVISQKPSRDICQRGTSLTIQCQVDSQVTMMFWYRQQPGQSLTLIATANQGSEATYESGFVIDKFPISRPNLTFSTLTVSNMSPEDSSIYLCSGGEGQETQYFGPGTRLLVL.

The CDR3 protein is CASSLVPGLAGATYEQYF. CDR3 DNA: TGCGCCAGCAGCTTGGTACCGGGACTAGCGGGGGCGACCTACGAGCAGTACTTC. The rearrangement links TRBV5-1 to TRBJ2-7; 14 bases are shared with TRBD2. Germline CDR1 reads SGHRS; CDR2 reads YFSETQ. The V gene end was trimmed by 0 bases and the J gene end by 2 bases; junction bases not matched to a gene: 7. The CDR3 is 18 residues long.

The gene calls are TRBV5-4 and TRBJ2-6; 8 nucleotides match TRBD2. The CDR3 sequence is 17 residues long. Germline V CDR1 and CDR2: SGHNT, YYREEE (reference sequence). Trimming cost V 6 bases and J 0 bases; bases outside gene matches: 8. The CDR3: CASTLHGGASGANVLTF. Written as DNA, the CDR3 is TGTGCCAGCACCCTGCACGGGGGGGCCTCTGGGGCCAACGTCCTGACTTTC.

The chain carries TRBV7-9 and TRBJ1-4; TRBD1 aligns across 7 bases. The CDR3 is made up of 14 amino acids. The germline V gene has CDR1 SEHNR and CDR2 FQNEAQ (reference sequence). The trim removed 8 bases at V and 3 bases at J, leaving 6 bases unmatched. CDR3 residues: CASGRGRSNEKLFF. CDR3 nucleotides: TGTGCCAGCGGAAGGGGGCGATCTAATGAAAAACTGTTTTTT.

This clone was observed a few times. This chain uses TRBV7-2 with TRBJ1-2; D possibly corresponds to TRBD1 (5 bases). This CDR3 has 14 residues. V was cut by 5 bases and J by 8 bases, with 18 bases left in between. Germline loops: CDR1 SGHTA, CDR2 FQGNSA. The CDR3 here is CASSAGGRSMGYTF. In DNA, the CDR3 is TGTGCCAGCAGCGCCGGGGGTCGTTCTATGGGCTACACCTTC.

The rearrangement joins TRBV5-1 to TRBJ2-3; TRBD1 is a possible D gene (6 bases). This CDR3 comprises 15 residues. Germline loops: CDR1 SGHRS, CDR2 YFSETQ. V lost 0 bases and J 3 bases, leaving 11 bases between the germline ends. The CDR3 DNA reads TGCGCCAGCAGCTTGGGGGGGCCGGTGACAGATACGCAGTATTTT. Translation: CASSLGGPVTDTQYF.

This clone occurred once. The V and J genes are TRBV4-3 and TRBJ2-5; 7 nucleotides agree with TRBD1. The CDR3 runs 16 residues. The germline V gene encodes CDR1 LGHNA and CDR2 YSLEER. J was trimmed by 5 bases and V by 1 base; bases with no gene match: 10. The chain's CDR3 is CASSQGNPTGTETQYF. The CDR3 region has the DNA TGCGCCAGCAGCCAAGGAAACCCGACAGGGACGGAGACCCAGTACTTC.

V usage is TRBV7-2 and J usage is TRBJ2-3, with TRBD2 matching 12 bases. Trimming at V came to 5 bases and at J to 3 bases, leaving 3 bases not matched to a gene. Looked up from germline, CDR1 is SGHTA and CDR2 is FQGNSA. CDR3 size: 15 residues. The CDR3 sequence: CASSVLAGGTDTQYF. CDR3 coding DNA: TGTGCCAGCAGCGTCCTAGCGGGGGGGACAGATACGCAGTATTTT.